The 9 T cell receptor beta chains in this list originate from one sample, sequenced in a study of CD8 T cells in ankylosing spondylitis. Via MiXCR, TCRdb re-called the 5' RACE reads, giving one row per CDR3 protein. The sample carries roughly 130,000 distinct CDR3 sequences, 6.5% to 9% recorded once. Material for sequencing was blood, either unsorted or a sorted T cell fraction (not recorded which). The receptors come from a male donor with ankylosing spondylitis or in good health (not recorded which).

This clonotype has ten or more counts. The gene calls are TRBV20-1 and TRBJ2-3; 10 bases match TRBD2. J lost 1 base, V lost 2 bases, and 3 bases had no gene match. Germline loops: CDR1 DFQATT, CDR2 SNEGSKA (reference sequence). This CDR3 contains 15 residues. The CDR3 coding sequence is TGCAGTGCTAGATTCGGGACTAGCGGCACAGATACGCAGTATTTT. Its protein is CSARFGTSGTDTQYF.

The gene calls are TRBV14 and TRBJ1-3, with a possible D match to TRBD1 (5 bases). The ends were cut back, 3 bases at V and 0 bases at J, with 12 bases in the middle. The CDR3 totals 16 residues. Germline lookup yields CDR1 SGHDN and CDR2 FVKESK. DNA for the CDR3: TGTGCCAGCAGCCAGGGACGGCCTAGCTCTGGAAACACCATATATTTT. This sequence encodes CASSQGRPSSGNTIYF. Drawing the rest from reference TRBV14 and TRBJ1-3, the complete variable domain is EAGVTQFPSHSVIEKGQTVTLRCDPISGHDNLYWYRRVMGKEIKFLLHFVKESKQDESGMPNNRFLAERTGGTYSTLKVQPAELEDSGVYFCASSQGRPSSGNTIYFGEGSWLTVV.

This clonotype appeared many times. This chain links TRBV5-1 with TRBJ2-7; D is ambiguous. This CDR3 is 13 amino acids long. Trimming left V 3 bases short and J 4 bases short, with 11 bases between. Germline V gene sequence: CDR1 SGHRS, CDR2 YFSETQ. CDR3 region: CASSSPRLYEQYF. The CDR3 DNA reads as TGCGCCAGCAGCTCCCCCCGTCTGTACGAGCAGTACTTC.

The sample holds many counts of this clonotype. This sequence joins TRBV28 and TRBJ2-7; D is tentatively TRBD1 or TRBD2 (6 bases each). The V gene's germline CDR1 is MDHEN and CDR2 SYDVKM. V lost 2 bases, J lost 0 bases, and 23 bases lay in between. The CDR3 length is 19 residues. In nucleotides, the CDR3 is TGTGCCAGCAGTTTAAGGACAGCTGACTTAGGAGGGCCCTCCTACGAGCAGTACTTC. It codes for CASSLRTADLGGPSYEQYF. Based on the CDR3 plus reference TRBV28 and TRBJ2-7, the full variable domain is DVKVTQSSRYLVKRTGEKVFLECVQDMDHENMFWYRQDPGLGLRLIYFSYDVKMKEKGDIPEGYSVSREKKERFSLILESASTNQTSMYLCASSLRTADLGGPSYEQYFGPGTRLTVT.

This clonotype was detected ten times or more. The V and J genes are TRBV5-1 and TRBJ2-5, with 8 bases identical to TRBD1. Germline V gives CDR1 SGHRS, CDR2 YFSETQ. The CDR3 runs 16 residues. Trimming cost V 3 bases and J 0 bases; bases outside gene matches: 7. CDR3 protein: CASSSPTGGDQETQYF. DNA for the CDR3: TGCGCCAGCAGCTCACCCACAGGGGGAGACCAAGAGACCCAGTACTTC.

This clonotype showed up many times. This sequence joins TRBV29-1 and TRBJ1-5; D is ambiguous. Germline V gene data show CDR1 as SQVTM and CDR2 as ANQGSEA. V lost 4 bases and J lost 0, with 7 bases in between. The CDR3 spans 13 residues. The CDR3 sequence: CSVGGYSNQPQHF. The CDR3 DNA is TGCAGCGTTGGTGGGTATAGCAATCAGCCCCAGCATTTT.

This clonotype was found many times. This chain joins TRBV20-1 and TRBJ1-2; D is possibly TRBD1 (5 bases). CDR3 length: 14 residues. Per the germline V gene, CDR1 is DFQATT and CDR2 is SNEGSKA (reference sequence). The ends were cut back, 3 bases at V and 3 bases at J, with 14 bases in the middle. The DNA of the CDR3 is TGCAGTGCTAGGCGCCCGGGGGGAGACTATGGCTACACCTTC. Protein sequence: CSARRPGGDYGYTF.

This clonotype was counted at least ten times. The chain carries TRBV5-1 and TRBJ2-2; TRBD1 might be the D (6 bases). CDR1 is SGHRS and CDR2 is YFSETQ in the germline V gene. There are 15 residues in the CDR3. V was trimmed by 3 bases and J by 0 bases, leaving 9 bases between them. In DNA form, the CDR3 reads TGCGCCAGCAGCTCGGGACAAACGAACACCGGGGAGCTGTTTTTT. Amino acids: CASSSGQTNTGELFF.

This clonotype showed up many times. The chain has TRBV29-1 and TRBJ1-2; D may be TRBD1 (6 bases). Germline V gives CDR1 SQVTM, CDR2 ANQGSEA. There are 12 residues in the CDR3. The germline V and J ends were trimmed by 6 bases and 4 bases, with 12 bases remaining between them. DNA of the CDR3: TGCAGCGTAGAATGGACAGCCTATGGCTACACCTTC. Its protein is CSVEWTAYGYTF.